Listed below are T cell receptor beta chains from one sample, sequenced in a study of T cells after posttransplantation cyclophosphamide. Assay used: immunoSEQ multiplex PCR; TCRdb lists only in-frame clones, some missing. The table records around 8,000 clones, roughly nine tenths of them present only once. Sequencing was performed on CD4+ T cells sorted from blood, taken 1404 days after allogeneic stem cell transplant with posttransplant cyclophosphamide. The receptors derive from a female patient aged 50-59 years who received an allogeneic stem cell transplant from a related donor, was CMV-positive, and had no GVHD. The T cells may come from the graft donor. CDR3s include the opening cysteine and the closing phenylalanine or tryptophan. The D gene is left open where the match is weak. The size entry is marked missing in some rows and otherwise reads once, few, many or a size class.

clone_size	j_call	d_call	v_call	cdr3_aa	cdr3_nt
-	TRBJ1-1	TRBD1	TRBV15	CATSRDQGARAFF	TGTGCCACCAGCAGAGATCAGGGGGCTCGAGCTTTCTTT
-	TRBJ1-4	TRBD1	TRBV19	CASRPGQAGELFF	TGTGCCAGTAGGCCGGGACAGGCCGGGGAACTGTTTTTT
-	TRBJ1-4	-	TRBV25-1	CASRAVHSPGGEKLFF	TGTGCCAGCAGAGCAGTTCACAGTCCGGGAGGTGAAAAACTGTTTTTT
-	TRBJ1-6	TRBD1	TRBV5-1	CASSFGSGGTADNSPLHF	TGCGCCAGCAGCTTTGGTTCTGGGGGGACAGCGGATAATTCCCCCCTCCACTTT
-	TRBJ2-5	-	TRBV18	CASSHSGWEAGETQYF	TGTGCCAGCTCACACTCAGGGTGGGAGGCCGGAGAGACCCAGTACTTC
-	TRBJ2-3	TRBD2	TRBV2	CAGGSLMGDTQYF	TGTGCCGGCGGGAGTTTGATGGGAGATACGCAGTATTTT
-	TRBJ2-5	-	TRBV5-1	CASSPEAGKETQYF	TGCGCCAGCAGCCCGGAGGCGGGAAAAGAGACCCAGTACTTC
few	TRBJ1-3	-	TRBV5-1	CASSFIGGRGSGNTIYF	TGCGCCAGCAGCTTCATTGGGGGCAGGGGTTCTGGAAACACCATATATTTT
-	TRBJ1-1	-	TRBV10-3	CATGFQDTEAFF	TGTGCCACTGGTTTTCAGGACACTGAAGCTTTCTTT
once	TRBJ2-1	-	TRBV5-4	CASISSGASSYNEQFF	TGTGCCAGCATCAGTAGCGGAGCAAGCTCCTACAATGAGCAGTTCTTC
-	TRBJ2-5	-	TRBV9	CASSVDAVPETQYF	TGTGCCAGCAGCGTAGATGCGGTTCCGGAGACCCAGTACTTC
-	TRBJ1-5	TRBD1	TRBV27	CASSLRWTGGNQPQHF	TGTGCCAGCAGTTTAAGGTGGACAGGGGGCAATCAGCCCCAGCATTTT
-	TRBJ2-7	TRBD1	TRBV23-1	CASSQPGQGLDEQYF	TGCGCCAGCAGTCAACCGGGACAGGGGCTCGACGAGCAGTACTTC
-	TRBJ2-5	-	TRBV7-6	CASSFSETQYF	TGTGCCAGCAGCTTCTCAGAGACCCAGTACTTC
-	TRBJ2-1	TRBD2	TRBV7-9	CASSLAALLAGLEFF	TGTGCCAGCAGCTTAGCTGCCTTGCTAGCGGGATTGGAGTTCTTC
once	TRBJ2-7	-	TRBV5-1	CASSADSPWSYEQYF	TGCGCCAGCAGCGCCGACTCTCCTTGGAGCTACGAGCAGTACTTC
-	TRBJ2-7	-	TRBV14	CASTHSSEGYEQYF	TGTGCCAGCACCCATAGTTCGGAGGGCTACGAGCAGTACTTC
-	TRBJ2-3	-	TRBV7-2	CASSPLSSTQYF	TGTGCCAGCAGCCCACTCTCGAGTACGCAGTATTTT
-	TRBJ2-2	-	TRBV7-9	CASSLFLGEGELFF	TGTGCCAGCAGCTTGTTTCTAGGGGAAGGGGAGCTGTTTTTT
-	TRBJ1-2	-	TRBV15	CATSRDRNYGYTF	TGTGCCACCAGCAGAGATCGGAACTATGGCTACACCTTC
-	TRBJ2-5	TRBD1	TRBV7-3	CASSSDRVSQEEKTQYF	TGTGCCAGCAGCTCCGACAGGGTTTCGCAAGAAGAGAAGACCCAGTACTTC
-	TRBJ2-7	TRBD1	TRBV7-2	CASSSDRNPSYEQYF	TGTGCCAGCAGCTCGGACAGGAATCCTTCTTACGAGCAGTACTTC
once	TRBJ2-7	-	TRBV6-5	CASSYLISPTYEQYF	TGTGCCAGCAGTTACTTAATTTCCCCTACCTACGAGCAGTACTTC
-	TRBJ2-2	-	TRBV7-9	CASSQSRVNTGELFF	TGTGCCAGCAGCCAGTCCAGGGTGAACACCGGGGAGCTGTTTTTT
-	TRBJ2-5	TRBD1	TRBV7-3	CASSLGQKETQYF	TGTGCCAGCAGCCTGGGACAGAAAGAGACCCAGTACTTC
-	TRBJ2-7	TRBD1	TRBV28	CASSQYGTGMTYEQYF	TGTGCCAGCAGTCAATACGGGACAGGGATGACCTACGAGCAGTACTTC
-	TRBJ1-1	TRBD1	TRBV2	CASAGTGGTEAFF	TGTGCCAGCGCCGGGACAGGGGGCACTGAAGCTTTCTTT
-	TRBJ1-5	TRBD1	TRBV5-8	CASSLGQGANQPQHF	TGTGCCAGCAGCTTGGGACAGGGGGCTAATCAGCCCCAGCATTTT
-	TRBJ2-7	TRBD1	TRBV27	CATRTGSEQYF	TGTGCCACTAGGACAGGGTCCGAGCAGTACTTC
-	TRBJ2-1	-	TRBV15	CATSRDLRNFEQFF	TGTGCCACCAGCAGAGATTTGCGGAATTTTGAGCAGTTCTTC
-	TRBJ2-5	-	TRBV18	CASSPKEGETQYF	TGTGCCAGCTCACCAAAGGAGGGGGAGACCCAGTACTTC
-	TRBJ1-5	-	TRBV29-1	CSVRTEANQPQHF	TGCAGCGTCAGGACAGAAGCAAATCAGCCCCAGCATTTT
-	TRBJ1-5	-	TRBV28	CASSEDRTNQPQHF	TGTGCCAGCAGTGAGGACAGAACCAATCAGCCCCAGCATTTT
-	TRBJ2-7	-	TRBV7-9	CASSLGTATYEQYF	TGTGCCAGCAGCTTAGGCACAGCCACCTACGAGCAGTACTTC
-	TRBJ2-1	TRBD2	TRBV7-2	CASSFQSGRSGNEQFF	TGTGCCAGCAGCTTTCAAAGCGGGAGAAGTGGCAATGAGCAGTTCTTC
-	TRBJ2-1	-	TRBV7-9	CASSPRLELSSYNEQFF	TGTGCCAGCAGCCCGAGACTAGAACTAAGCTCCTACAATGAGCAGTTCTTC
-	TRBJ1-5	-	TRBV10-3	CAISEGGARINQPQHF	TGTGCCATCAGTGAAGGAGGGGCGAGAATCAATCAGCCCCAGCATTTT
-	TRBJ2-3	-	TRBV6-6	CASRPDDLVTDTQYF	TGTGCCAGCAGACCCGATGATTTAGTAACTGATACGCAGTATTTT
-	TRBJ1-2	-	TRBV11-2	CASSSPRANYGYTF	TGTGCCAGCAGCTCCCCCAGGGCTAACTATGGCTACACCTTC
-	TRBJ2-2	-	TRBV5-1	CASSLELNSRELFF	TGCGCCAGCAGCTTGGAACTAAATAGCCGGGAGCTGTTTTTT
-	TRBJ2-7	-	TRBV27	CASSFLPRQRVFTEQYF	TGTGCCAGCAGTTTCCTCCCCCGACAGCGGGTATTCACCGAGCAGTACTTC
once	TRBJ1-5	TRBD1	TRBV30	CAWRATGAPNGPQHF	TGTGCCTGGAGGGCAACAGGGGCCCCCAATGGGCCCCAGCATTTT